One and the same sample provided the 25 T cell receptor beta chains below, sequenced in a study of blood T cell repertoires in COVID-19. Method: immunoSEQ multiplex PCR; TCRdb's copy keeps in-frame clones and lacks some. Of 170,000 or so clones detected, around 84% appear once; the ten largest clones hold roughly 7%. Sequencing was done on a sample of peripheral blood. The receptors here all came from a man aged 45-65 years with active or convalescent COVID-19.

The CDR3 reads CASRYRGGSNQPQHF. The CDR3 nucleotides read TGTGCCAGCAGATACAGGGGGGGAAGCAATCAGCCCCAGCATTTT. The rearrangement uses TRBV6-5 and TRBJ1-5; 8 nucleotides agree with TRBD1. The CDR3 loop spans 15 amino acids. Germline V gene sequence: CDR1 MNHEY, CDR2 SVGAGI. The V and J ends lost 6 bases and 1 base, in that order; junction bases with no gene match: 5.

The chain recombines TRBV29-1 with TRBJ1-1; 7 bases align to TRBD1. The V and J ends lost 7 bases and 3 bases, in that order; junction bases with no gene match: 5. The germline V gene encodes CDR1 SQVTM and CDR2 ANQGSEA. The CDR3 runs 12 residues. In DNA form, the CDR3 reads TGCAGCGCCGACAGGGACTACACTGAAGCTTTCTTT. Translating gives CSADRDYTEAFF.

This clone was detected once. The chain carries TRBV30 and TRBJ2-7, with 13 positions matching TRBD2. Germline loops: CDR1 GTSNPN, CDR2 SVGIG (reference sequence). The CDR3 is made up of 17 amino acids. Trimming removed 3 bases from V and 6 bases from J; junction bases left unmatched: 14. CDR3 region: CAWSPTRTSGSTGEQYF. Here the CDR3 DNA reads TGTGCCTGGAGCCCCACCCGGACTAGCGGGAGCACAGGCGAGCAGTACTTC.

The V gene is TRBV14, the J gene TRBJ1-1; no firm D call. The CDR3 sequence is 14 residues long. V dropped 1 base and J dropped 1 base, with 7 bases sitting between them. Germline loops: CDR1 SGHDN, CDR2 FVKESK. This chain's CDR3 is CASSQVSGNTEAFF. DNA for the CDR3: TGTGCCAGCAGCCAAGTATCCGGGAACACTGAAGCTTTCTTT.

The rearrangement uses TRBV4-1 and TRBJ1-3; weak D call: TRBD1 (6 bases). The ends were cut back, 0 bases at V and 4 bases at J, with 13 bases in the middle. This CDR3 contains 16 residues. The V gene's germline CDR1 is MGHRA and CDR2 YSYEKL. CDR3 coding DNA: TGCGCCAGCAGCCAAGACTGGGGGGGCACGGGAAACACCATATATTTT. Amino acids: CASSQDWGGTGNTIYF.

This chain uses TRBV6-5 with TRBJ2-7, with D possibly matching TRBD1 (6 bases). V lost 7 bases and J lost 4, with 14 bases in between. Germline CDR1 MNHEY, CDR2 SVGAGI. The CDR3 is 13 amino acids. CDR3 DNA sequence: TGTGCCAGCACCTCCGGACAGCGATACGAGCAGTACTTC. Translating gives CASTSGQRYEQYF.

This clone was seen once. The rearrangement links TRBV3-1 (or the pseudogene TRBV3-2) to TRBJ2-1, with 8 bases aligning to TRBD1. The V gene's germline CDR1 is LGHDT and CDR2 YNNKEL (reference sequence). After removal of 4 bases from V and 6 bases from J, the junction contained 5 bases not matched to a gene. The CDR3 sequence is 14 residues long. DNA for the CDR3: TGTGCCAGCAGCCCCCAGGGGGCTAGCAATGAGCAGTTCTTC. It translates to CASSPQGASNEQFF.

V is TRBV19 and J is TRBJ2-1; TRBD2 matches 14 bases. Germline V gives CDR1 LNHDA, CDR2 SQIVND (reference sequence). The CDR3 is made up of 21 amino acids. With V trimmed by 2 bases and J by 5 bases, 17 bases remained unmatched. CDR3 sequence (DNA): TGTGCCAGTAGTATACATATTAATCCGGGACTAGCGGGAGAAGCCAACAATGAGCAGTTCTTC. Translated, it gives CASSIHINPGLAGEANNEQFF.

The chain is built from TRBV5-6 and TRBJ2-5, with D perhaps matching TRBD1 (6 bases). V was clipped by 3 bases and J by 5 bases, with 17 bases between them. This CDR3 is 15 amino acids long. Germline CDR1 is SGHDT and CDR2 is YYEEEE. The CDR3 coding sequence is TGTGCCAGCAGCTCCATAGGGTTGAGGGGGGAGACCCAGTACTTC. Translation: CASSSIGLRGETQYF.

The chain joins TRBV25-1 to TRBJ1-2, with 8 bases fitting TRBD1. Per germline, CDR1 MGHDK and CDR2 SYGVNS. The CDR3 has 15 amino acids. The V gene end was trimmed by 5 bases and the J gene end by 4 bases; junction bases not matched to a gene: 9. Here the CDR3 reads CASSPETGESYGYTF. CDR3 sequence (DNA): TGTGCCAGCAGTCCCGAGACAGGGGAGTCCTATGGCTACACCTTC.

The genes are TRBV4-3 and TRBJ2-1, with 11 bases fitting TRBD2. CDR3 length equals 17 residues. The V gene's germline CDR1 is LGHNA and CDR2 YSLEER. J gave up 9 bases and V 3 bases, and 13 bases lay outside the gene matches. CDR3 coding DNA: TGCGCCAGCAGCCAGAACTTAGCGGGGGGGCTTGGAGGTGAGCAGTTCTTC. Protein: CASSQNLAGGLGGEQFF.

This chain connects TRBV2 to TRBJ1-2, with 9 bases fitting TRBD1. The ends lost 2 bases at V and 8 bases at J; junction bases unmatched: 9. Germline CDR1 is SNHLY and CDR2 is FYNNEI. The CDR3 totals 15 residues. CDR3 bases: TGTGCCAGCAGTGAACTGGGACAGGGAACGGGCGGCTACACCTTC. Protein sequence: CASSELGQGTGGYTF.

The chain employs TRBV5-1 and TRBJ2-4, with 7 nucleotides matching TRBD2. The CDR3 totals 17 residues. V lost 4 bases to trimming and J lost 0 bases; unmatched junction nucleotides: 10. Germline assignment: CDR1 SGHRS and CDR2 YFSETQ. This chain's CDR3 is CASSGGSGGEAKNIQYF. The CDR3 region has the DNA TGCGCCAGCAGCGGGGGTTCGGGAGGCGAAGCCAAAAACATTCAGTACTTC.

V gene TRBV4-1 combines with J gene TRBJ1-2; 7 nucleotides align to TRBD1. CDR3 length: 15 amino acids. V shed 0 bases, J shed 8 bases, and the junction held 9 bases outside the gene matches. Looked up from germline, CDR1 is MGHRA and CDR2 is YSYEKL. CDR3 in amino acids: CASSQDSYTGDGYTF. CDR3 coding DNA: TGCGCCAGCAGCCAAGATAGTTATACAGGGGACGGCTACACCTTC.

The chain has TRBV5-1 and TRBJ1-1; 10 positions agree with TRBD1. CDR3 length: 14 residues. The trim removed 9 bases at V and 5 bases at J, leaving 10 bases unmatched. CDR1 is SGHRS, CDR2 YFSETQ, per germline. The CDR3 loop reads CANNTGQGVTEAFF. The DNA for the CDR3 is TGCGCCAACAATACCGGACAGGGGGTGACTGAAGCTTTCTTT.

This chain links TRBV28 with TRBJ1-2; 9 positions agree with TRBD1. The length of the CDR3 is 16 residues. Germline-derived CDR1 and CDR2 are MDHEN and SYDVKM. V was clipped by 3 bases and J by 2 bases; unmatched bases: 7. CDR3 in DNA: TGTGCCAGCAGTTTGCCACAGGGGGCCGGAAACTATGGCTACACCTTC. It encodes CASSLPQGAGNYGYTF.

The rearrangement uses TRBV29-1 and TRBJ1-5; 12 bases align to TRBD1. The CDR3 is 15 residues long. CDR1 is SQVTM, CDR2 ANQGSEA, per germline. The V and J ends lost 4 bases and 4 bases, in that order; junction bases with no gene match: 5. The chain's CDR3 is CSVGGTGGPNQPQHF. In nucleotides, the CDR3 is TGCAGCGTTGGTGGGACAGGGGGCCCGAATCAGCCCCAGCATTTT. The full variable domain, in which reference TRBV29-1 and TRBJ1-5 provide the parts outside the CDR3, is SAVISQKPSRDICQRGTSLTIQCQVDSQVTMMFWYRQQPGQSLTLIATANQGSEATYESGFVIDKFPISRPNLTFSTLTVSNMSPEDSSIYLCSVGGTGGPNQPQHFGDGTRLSIL.

The rearrangement joins TRBV6-5 to TRBJ1-2; perhaps TRBD1 as D (5 bases). V dropped 2 bases and J dropped 8 bases, with 6 bases sitting between them. The CDR3 is 11 amino acids. The germline CDR1 and CDR2 sequences are MNHEY and SVGAGI. CDR3 DNA sequence: TGTGCCAGCAGTTACCAGGGCGGCTACACCTTC. Translated: CASSYQGGYTF.

The chain has TRBV18 and TRBJ2-5; D possibly corresponds to TRBD1 (6 bases). CDR1 and CDR2 (germline): KGHSH, LQKENI. This CDR3 spans 14 amino acids. V lost 2 bases and J lost 4, with 11 bases in between. CDR3 in amino acids: CASSPAGERETQYF. CDR3 nucleotide sequence: TGTGCCAGCTCACCAGCAGGGGAACGAGAGACCCAGTACTTC.

Only a few counts were recorded for this clone. The genes are TRBV28 and TRBJ1-2, with no clear D. CDR3 length equals 15 residues. CDR1 MDHEN and CDR2 SYDVKM come from the germline V gene. The germline V and J ends were trimmed by 3 bases and 6 bases, with 17 bases remaining between them. CDR3 protein: CASSFPNLQRDGYTF. In nucleotides, the CDR3 is TGTGCCAGCAGTTTCCCAAACCTACAGAGGGATGGCTACACCTTC.

This chain links TRBV5-4 with TRBJ2-7, with 8 positions matching TRBD2. This CDR3 has 14 amino acids. From germline, CDR1 is SGHNT and CDR2 YYREEE (reference sequence). The J segment lost 6 bases and the V segment lost 6 bases, leaving 11 bases of the junction unmatched. The CDR3 protein is CASNGGRPFGEQYF. DNA of the CDR3: TGTGCCAGCAACGGCGGGAGGCCCTTTGGCGAGCAGTACTTC.

The rearrangement uses TRBV7-2 and TRBJ1-2; TRBD1 agrees at 8 bases. This CDR3 comprises 12 residues. Per the germline V gene, CDR1 is SGHTA and CDR2 is FQGNSA. V was clipped by 5 bases and J by 8 bases; unmatched bases: 4. The CDR3 is CASSDRGRGYTF. In DNA form, the CDR3 reads TGTGCCAGCAGCGACAGGGGCAGGGGCTACACCTTC. The variable domain in full, completed from reference TRBV7-2 and TRBJ1-2, reads GAGVSQSPSNKVTEKGKDVELRCDPISGHTALYWYRQSLGQGLEFLIYFQGNSAPDKSGLPSDRFSAERTGGSVSTLTIQRTQQEDSAVYLCASSDRGRGYTFGSGTRLTVV.

This clone is a singleton in its sample. The chain uses TRBV7-3 and TRBJ2-3; 10 bases agree with TRBD2. J was trimmed by 4 bases and V by 0 bases; bases with no gene match: 4. Germline V CDR1 and CDR2: SGHTA, FQGTGA. The CDR3 is made up of 16 amino acids. The CDR3 coding sequence is TGTGCCAGCAGCTTAACTCTAGCGGGAGTCGCAGATACGCAGTATTTT. This translates into CASSLTLAGVADTQYF.

V gene TRBV2 combines with J gene TRBJ2-2; D remains unclear. V gave up 5 bases and J gave up 7 bases, with 5 bases separating them. The CDR3 spans 11 residues. Looked up from germline, CDR1 is SNHLY and CDR2 is FYNNEI. For the CDR3, the DNA is TGTGCCAGCAGTTACAGCGGGGAGCTGTTTTTT. Protein: CASSYSGELFF.

The V and J genes are TRBV6-5 and TRBJ2-2; 10 positions match TRBD2. The CDR3 loop spans 14 amino acids. V shed 10 bases and J 1 base; nucleotides not matched to a gene: 3. Germline lookup yields CDR1 MNHEY and CDR2 SVGAGI. The chain's CDR3 is CATWTSGNTGELFF. In nucleotides, the CDR3 is TGTGCCACCTGGACTAGCGGGAACACCGGGGAGCTGTTTTTT.